The clone carrying this T cell receptor beta chain is medium-sized (0.01 to 0.1%) by share. Its target is not known. With the library built for alpha chains, this beta chain is off target and its frequency is not meaningful. A unique molecular identifier was attached to every TCR cDNA molecule. Via MiXCR, TCRdb re-called the 5' RACE reads, giving one row per CDR3 protein. The top ten hold about 14% of the sample, which has some 3,500 distinct CDR3 sequences, approximately 25% seen once. These data originate in a study of spatial heterogeneity in lung cancer. Indicated time point: sample taken at primary tumor resection. The donors, 60 to 80 patients with untreated early-stage non-small cell lung cancer, provided the samples. Unsorted whole RNA samples from tumor, nontumor lung or frozen PBMC were sequenced. General observations from the study: Tumor mutation count correlated with how many alpha and beta TCRs expanded intratumorally.

This receptor was obtained from a male donor with early-stage non-small cell lung cancer. The sequences come from lung tumor tissue, collected at surgery.

CDR3 bases: TGTGCCAGCAGCCATCGGACGGGAGGGAATGAAAAACTGTTTTTT. It yields the protein CASSHRTGGNEKLFF. The V call is TRBV14, the J call TRBJ1-4; no clear D. Trimming took 3 bases from V and 5 from J, leaving 13 bases between them. This CDR3 contains 15 residues. Germline CDR1 reads SGHDN; CDR2 reads FVKESK.